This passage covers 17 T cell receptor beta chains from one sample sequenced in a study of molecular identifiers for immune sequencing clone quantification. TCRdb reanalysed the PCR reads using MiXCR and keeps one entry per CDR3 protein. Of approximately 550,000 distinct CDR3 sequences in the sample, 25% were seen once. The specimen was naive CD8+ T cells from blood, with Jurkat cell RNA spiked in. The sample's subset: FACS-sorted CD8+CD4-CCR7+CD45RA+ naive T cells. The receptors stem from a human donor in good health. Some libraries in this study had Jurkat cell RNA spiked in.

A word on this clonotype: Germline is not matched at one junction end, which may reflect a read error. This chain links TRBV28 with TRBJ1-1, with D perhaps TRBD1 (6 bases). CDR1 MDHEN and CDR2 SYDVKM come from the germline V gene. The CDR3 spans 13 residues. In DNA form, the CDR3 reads TGTGCCAGCAACGAACAGGGAAACACTGAAGCTTCCTTT. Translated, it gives CASNEQGNTEASF.

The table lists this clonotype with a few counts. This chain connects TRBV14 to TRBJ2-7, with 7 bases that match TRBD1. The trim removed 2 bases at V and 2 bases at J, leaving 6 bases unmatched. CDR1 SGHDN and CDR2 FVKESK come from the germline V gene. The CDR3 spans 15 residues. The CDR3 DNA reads TGTGCCAGCAGCCAACTTACGACAGGGACCTACGAGCAGTACTTC. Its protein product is CASSQLTTGTYEQYF.

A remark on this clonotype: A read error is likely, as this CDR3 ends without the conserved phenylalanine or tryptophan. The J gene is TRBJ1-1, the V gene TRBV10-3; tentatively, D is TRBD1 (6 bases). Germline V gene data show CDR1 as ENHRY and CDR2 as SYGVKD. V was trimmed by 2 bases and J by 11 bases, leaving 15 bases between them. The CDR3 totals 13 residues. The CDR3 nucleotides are TGTGCCATCAGTGAGACTATACAGGGTCGGGCTTTCCTT. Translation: CAISETIQGRAFL.

CDR3 in amino acids: CASSFSRGENEQFF. CDR3 nucleotide sequence: TGTGCCAGCAGTTTCAGTCGAGGTGAGAATGAGCAGTTCTTC. V is TRBV27 and J is TRBJ2-1; D ambiguous. Germline loops: CDR1 MNHEY, CDR2 SMNVEV (reference sequence). This CDR3 is built from 14 residues. The ends were cut back, 3 bases at V and 7 bases at J, with 13 bases in the middle.

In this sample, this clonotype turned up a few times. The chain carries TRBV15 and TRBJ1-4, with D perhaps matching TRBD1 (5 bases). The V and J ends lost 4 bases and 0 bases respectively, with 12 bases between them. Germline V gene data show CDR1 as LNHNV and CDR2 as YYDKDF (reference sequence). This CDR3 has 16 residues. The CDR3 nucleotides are TGTGCCACCAGCATAGGGACGGATGCAACTAATGAAAAACTGTTTTTT. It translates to CATSIGTDATNEKLFF.

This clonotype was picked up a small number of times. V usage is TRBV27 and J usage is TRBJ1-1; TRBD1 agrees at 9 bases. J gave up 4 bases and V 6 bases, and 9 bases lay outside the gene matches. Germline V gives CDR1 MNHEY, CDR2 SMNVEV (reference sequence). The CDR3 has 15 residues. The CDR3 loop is CASRERTGVITEAFF. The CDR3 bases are TGTGCCAGCAGGGAACGGACAGGGGTCATCACTGAAGCTTTCTTT.

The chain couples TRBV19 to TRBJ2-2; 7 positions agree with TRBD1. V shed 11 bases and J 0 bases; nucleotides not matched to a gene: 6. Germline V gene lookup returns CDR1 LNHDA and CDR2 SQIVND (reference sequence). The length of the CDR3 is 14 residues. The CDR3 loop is CAVQTGSNTGELFF. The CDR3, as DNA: TGTGCCGTCCAGACAGGGTCGAACACCGGGGAGCTGTTTTTT.

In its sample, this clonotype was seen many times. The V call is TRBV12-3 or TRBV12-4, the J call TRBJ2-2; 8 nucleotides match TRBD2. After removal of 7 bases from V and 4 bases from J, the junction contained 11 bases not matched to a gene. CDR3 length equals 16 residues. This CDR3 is CASKPGGATITGELFF. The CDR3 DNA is TGTGCCAGCAAACCCGGGGGGGCTACGATCACCGGGGAGCTGTTTTTT.

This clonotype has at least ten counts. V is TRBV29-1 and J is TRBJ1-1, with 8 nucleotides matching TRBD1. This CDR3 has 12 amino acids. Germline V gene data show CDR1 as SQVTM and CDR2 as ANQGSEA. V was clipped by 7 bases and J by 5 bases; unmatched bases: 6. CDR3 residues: CSGQGASTEAFF. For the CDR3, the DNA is TGCAGCGGGCAGGGGGCTTCGACTGAAGCTTTCTTT.

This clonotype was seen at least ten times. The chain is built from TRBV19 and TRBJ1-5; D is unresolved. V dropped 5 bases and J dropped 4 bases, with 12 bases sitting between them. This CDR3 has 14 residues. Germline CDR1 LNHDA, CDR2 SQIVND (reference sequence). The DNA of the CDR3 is TGTGCCAGTAGTCGCACGACTTCAAATCAGCCCCAGCATTTT. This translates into CASSRTTSNQPQHF.

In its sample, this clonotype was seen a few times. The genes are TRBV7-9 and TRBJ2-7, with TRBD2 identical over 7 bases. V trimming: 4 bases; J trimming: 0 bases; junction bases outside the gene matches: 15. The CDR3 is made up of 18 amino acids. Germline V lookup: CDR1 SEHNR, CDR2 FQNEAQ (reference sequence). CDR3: CASSSTWSPRGTSYEQYF. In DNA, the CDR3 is TGTGCCAGCAGCTCCACGTGGTCGCCGCGGGGGACCTCCTACGAGCAGTACTTC.

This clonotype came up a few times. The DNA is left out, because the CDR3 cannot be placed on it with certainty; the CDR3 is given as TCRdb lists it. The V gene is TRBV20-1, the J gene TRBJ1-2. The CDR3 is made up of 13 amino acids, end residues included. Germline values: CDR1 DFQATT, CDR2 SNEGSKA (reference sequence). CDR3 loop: CSASNAANYGCTF.

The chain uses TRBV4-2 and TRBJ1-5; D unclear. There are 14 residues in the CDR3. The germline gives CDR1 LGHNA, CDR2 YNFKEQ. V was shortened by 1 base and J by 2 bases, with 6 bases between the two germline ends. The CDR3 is CASSQVEGNQPQHF. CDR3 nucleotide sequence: TGTGCCAGCAGCCAAGTTGAGGGCAATCAGCCCCAGCATTTT.

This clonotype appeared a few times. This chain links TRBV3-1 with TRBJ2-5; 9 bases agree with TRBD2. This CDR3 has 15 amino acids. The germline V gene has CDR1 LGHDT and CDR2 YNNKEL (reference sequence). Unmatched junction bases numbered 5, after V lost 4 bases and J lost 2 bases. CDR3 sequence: CASSPLAGEQETQYF. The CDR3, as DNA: TGTGCCAGCAGCCCACTAGCGGGCGAACAAGAGACCCAGTACTTC.

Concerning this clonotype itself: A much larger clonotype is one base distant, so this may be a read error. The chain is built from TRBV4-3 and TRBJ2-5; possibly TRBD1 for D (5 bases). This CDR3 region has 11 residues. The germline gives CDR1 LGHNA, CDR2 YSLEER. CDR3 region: CARSIGATQYF. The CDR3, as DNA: TGCGCCCGCAGCATTGGGGCGACCCAGTACTTC.

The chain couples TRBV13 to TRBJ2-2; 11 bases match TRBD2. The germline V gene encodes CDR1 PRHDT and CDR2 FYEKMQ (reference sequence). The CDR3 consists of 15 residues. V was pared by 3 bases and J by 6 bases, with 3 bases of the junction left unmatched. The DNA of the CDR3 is TGTGCCAGCAGCTTTAGCGGGGGGGCCCCCGGGGAGCTGTTTTTT. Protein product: CASSFSGGAPGELFF. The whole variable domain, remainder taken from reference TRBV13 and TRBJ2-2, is AAGVIQSPRHLIKEKRETATLKCYPIPRHDTVYWYQQGPGQDPQFLISFYEKMQSDKGSIPDRFSAQQFSDYHSELNMSSLELGDSALYFCASSFSGGAPGELFFGEGSRLTVL.

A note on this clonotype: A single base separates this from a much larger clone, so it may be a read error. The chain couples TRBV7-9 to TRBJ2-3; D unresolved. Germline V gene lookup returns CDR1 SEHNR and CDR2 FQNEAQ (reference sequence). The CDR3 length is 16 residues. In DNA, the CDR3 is TGTGCCAGCAGCTTAGCGTGGCAGGCAAACACAGATACGCAGTGTTTT. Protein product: CASSLAWQANTDTQCF.